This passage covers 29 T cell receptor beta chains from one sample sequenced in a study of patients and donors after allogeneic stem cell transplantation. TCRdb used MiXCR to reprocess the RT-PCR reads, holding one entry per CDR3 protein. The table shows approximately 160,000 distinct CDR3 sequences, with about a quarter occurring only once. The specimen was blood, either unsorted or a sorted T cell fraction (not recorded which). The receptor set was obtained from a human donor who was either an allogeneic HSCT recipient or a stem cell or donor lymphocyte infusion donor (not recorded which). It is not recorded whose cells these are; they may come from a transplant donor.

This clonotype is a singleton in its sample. The chain's CDR3 is CASSDRSGGPYEQFF. CDR3 in DNA: TGTGCCAGCAGTGACCGTAGCGGGGGGCCGTATGAGCAGTTCTTC. The chain recombines TRBV25-1 with TRBJ2-1; TRBD2 matches at 10 bases. The germline V gene encodes CDR1 MGHDK and CDR2 SYGVNS. The CDR3 consists of 15 residues. V shed 3 bases, J shed 8 bases, and the junction held 7 bases outside the gene matches.

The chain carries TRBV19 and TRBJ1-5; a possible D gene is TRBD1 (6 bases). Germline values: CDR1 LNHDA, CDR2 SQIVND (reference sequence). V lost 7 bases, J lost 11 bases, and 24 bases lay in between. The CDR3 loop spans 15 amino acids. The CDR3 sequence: CASTFRGQPSAAQHF. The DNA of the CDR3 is TGTGCCAGTACCTTCCGAGGACAGCCCTCAGCGGCCCAGCATTTT.

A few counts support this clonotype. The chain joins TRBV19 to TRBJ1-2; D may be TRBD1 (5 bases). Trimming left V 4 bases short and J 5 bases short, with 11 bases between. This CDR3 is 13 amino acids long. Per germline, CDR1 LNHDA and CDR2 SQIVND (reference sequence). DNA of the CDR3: TGTGCCAGTAGTAGGGACCACCTTTATGGCTACACCTTC. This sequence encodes CASSRDHLYGYTF.

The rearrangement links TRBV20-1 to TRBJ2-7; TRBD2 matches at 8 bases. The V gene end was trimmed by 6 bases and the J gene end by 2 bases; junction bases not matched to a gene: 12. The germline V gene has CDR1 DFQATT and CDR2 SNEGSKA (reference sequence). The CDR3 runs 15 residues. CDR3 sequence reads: CSAPNPSGGTYEQYF. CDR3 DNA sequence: TGCAGTGCCCCAAACCCCAGCGGGGGAACCTACGAGCAGTACTTC.

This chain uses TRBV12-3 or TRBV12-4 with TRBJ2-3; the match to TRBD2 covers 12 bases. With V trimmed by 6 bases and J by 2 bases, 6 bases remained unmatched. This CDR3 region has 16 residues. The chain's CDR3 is CASRHLAGGPTDTQYF. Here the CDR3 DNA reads TGTGCCAGCAGGCACCTAGCGGGAGGGCCCACAGATACGCAGTATTTT.

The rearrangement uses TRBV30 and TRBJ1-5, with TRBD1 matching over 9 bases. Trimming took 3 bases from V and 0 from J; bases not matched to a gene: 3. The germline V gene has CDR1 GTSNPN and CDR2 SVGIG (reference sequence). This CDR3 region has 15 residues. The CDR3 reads CAWRQQGASNQPQHF. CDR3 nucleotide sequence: TGTGCCTGGAGACAACAGGGGGCTAGCAATCAGCCCCAGCATTTT.

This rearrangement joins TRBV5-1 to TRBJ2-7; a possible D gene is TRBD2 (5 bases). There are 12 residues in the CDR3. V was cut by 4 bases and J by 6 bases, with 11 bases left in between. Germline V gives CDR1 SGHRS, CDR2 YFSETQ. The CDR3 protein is CASSPTRAEQYF. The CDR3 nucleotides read TGCGCCAGCAGCCCGACGCGGGCCGAGCAGTACTTC.

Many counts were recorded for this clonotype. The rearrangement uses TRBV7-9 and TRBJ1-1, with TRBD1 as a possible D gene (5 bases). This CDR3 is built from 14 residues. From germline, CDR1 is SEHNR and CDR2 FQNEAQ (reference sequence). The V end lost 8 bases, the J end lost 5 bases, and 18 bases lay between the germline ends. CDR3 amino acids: CASARDSRGTEAFF. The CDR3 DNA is TGTGCCAGCGCAAGGGACTCTCGGGGGACTGAAGCTTTCTTT. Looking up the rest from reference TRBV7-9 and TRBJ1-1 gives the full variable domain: DTGVSQNPRHKITKRGQNVTFRCDPISEHNRLYWYRQTLGQGPEFLTYFQNEAQLEKSRLLSDRFSAERPKGSFSTLEIQRTEQGDSAMYLCASARDSRGTEAFFGQGTRLTVV.

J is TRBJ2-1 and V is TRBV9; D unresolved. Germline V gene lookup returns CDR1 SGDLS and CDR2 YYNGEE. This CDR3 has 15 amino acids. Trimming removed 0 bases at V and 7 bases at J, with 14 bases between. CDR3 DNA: TGTGCCAGCAGCGTAGCGGCCTCAAAAAGGAATGAGCAGTTCTTC. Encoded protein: CASSVAASKRNEQFF.

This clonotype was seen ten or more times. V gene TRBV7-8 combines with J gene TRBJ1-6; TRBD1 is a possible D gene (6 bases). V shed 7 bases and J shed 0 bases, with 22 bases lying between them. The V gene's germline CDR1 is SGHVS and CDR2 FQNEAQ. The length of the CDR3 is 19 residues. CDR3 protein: CASTHDGGLRSSYNSPLHF. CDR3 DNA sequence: TGTGCCAGCACCCATGACGGGGGCTTACGGAGCTCCTATAATTCACCCCTCCACTTT.

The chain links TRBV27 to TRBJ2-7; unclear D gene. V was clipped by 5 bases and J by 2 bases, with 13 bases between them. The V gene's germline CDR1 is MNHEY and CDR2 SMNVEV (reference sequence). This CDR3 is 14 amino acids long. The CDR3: CASSPVGSPYEQYF. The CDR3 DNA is TGTGCCAGCAGTCCCGTGGGCAGTCCCTACGAGCAGTACTTC.

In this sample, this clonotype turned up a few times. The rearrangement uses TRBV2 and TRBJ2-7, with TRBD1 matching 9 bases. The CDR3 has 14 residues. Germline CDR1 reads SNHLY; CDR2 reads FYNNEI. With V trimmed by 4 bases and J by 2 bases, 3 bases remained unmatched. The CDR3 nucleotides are TGTGCCAGCAGTGTATGGACAGGGGCCTACGAGCAGTACTTC. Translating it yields CASSVWTGAYEQYF.

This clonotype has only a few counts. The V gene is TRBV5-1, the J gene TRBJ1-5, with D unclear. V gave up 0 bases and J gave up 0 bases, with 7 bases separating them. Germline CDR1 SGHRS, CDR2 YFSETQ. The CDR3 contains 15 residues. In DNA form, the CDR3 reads TGCGCCAGCAGCTTGGGGACTGCTAGCAATCAGCCCCAGCATTTT. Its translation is CASSLGTASNQPQHF.

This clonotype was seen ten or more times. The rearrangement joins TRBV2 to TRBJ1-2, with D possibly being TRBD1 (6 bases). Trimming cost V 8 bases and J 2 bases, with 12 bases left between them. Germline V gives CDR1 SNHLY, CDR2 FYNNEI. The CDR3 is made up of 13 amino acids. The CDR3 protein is CASSGGQNYGYTF. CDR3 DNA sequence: TGTGCCAGCTCGGGGGGGCAGAACTATGGCTACACCTTC.

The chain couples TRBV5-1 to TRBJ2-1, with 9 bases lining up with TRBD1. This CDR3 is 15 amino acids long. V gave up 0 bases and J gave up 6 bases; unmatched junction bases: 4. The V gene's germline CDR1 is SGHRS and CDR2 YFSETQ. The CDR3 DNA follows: TGCGCCAGCAGCTTGGTGGGACAGGGTTTCAATGAGCAGTTCTTC. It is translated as CASSLVGQGFNEQFF. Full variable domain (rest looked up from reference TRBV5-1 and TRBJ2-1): KAGVTQTPRYLIKTRGQQVTLSCSPISGHRSVSWYQQTPGQGLQFLFEYFSETQRNKGNFPGRFSGRQFSNSRSEMNVSTLELGDSALYLCASSLVGQGFNEQFFGPGTRLTVL.

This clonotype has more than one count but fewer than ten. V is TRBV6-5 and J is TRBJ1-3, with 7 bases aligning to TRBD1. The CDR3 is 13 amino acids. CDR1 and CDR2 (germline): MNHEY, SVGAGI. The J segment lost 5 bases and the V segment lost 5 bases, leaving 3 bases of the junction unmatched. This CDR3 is CASSTGQRNTIYF. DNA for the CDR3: TGTGCCAGCAGTACGGGACAGCGAAACACCATATATTTT.

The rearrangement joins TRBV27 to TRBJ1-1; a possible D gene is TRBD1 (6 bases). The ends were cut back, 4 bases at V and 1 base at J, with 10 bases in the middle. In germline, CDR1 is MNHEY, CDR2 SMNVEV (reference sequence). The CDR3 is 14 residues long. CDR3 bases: TGTGCCAGCAGTTCCCAGGGGACGAACACTGAAGCTTTCTTT. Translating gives CASSSQGTNTEAFF.

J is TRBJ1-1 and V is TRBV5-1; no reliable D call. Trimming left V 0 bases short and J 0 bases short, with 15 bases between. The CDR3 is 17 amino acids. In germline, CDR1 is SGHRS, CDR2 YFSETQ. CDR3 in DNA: TGCGCCAGCAGCTTGGCCCCCCAGCGTTGGGTGAACACTGAAGCTTTCTTT. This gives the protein CASSLAPQRWVNTEAFF.

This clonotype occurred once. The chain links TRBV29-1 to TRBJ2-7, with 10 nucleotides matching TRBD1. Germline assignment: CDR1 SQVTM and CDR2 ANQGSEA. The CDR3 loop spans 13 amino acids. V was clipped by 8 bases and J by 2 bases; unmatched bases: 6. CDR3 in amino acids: CSIGQGVTYEQYF. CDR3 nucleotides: TGCAGCATAGGACAGGGGGTAACCTACGAGCAGTACTTC.

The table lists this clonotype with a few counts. For the CDR3, the DNA is TGTGCCAGCAGCAGGCGGCAGGGCCACACTGAAGCTTTCTTT. This translates into CASSRRQGHTEAFF. The chain has TRBV6-5 and TRBJ1-1, with D tentatively TRBD1 (5 bases). V dropped 6 bases and J dropped 3 bases, with 14 bases sitting between them. CDR3 length: 14 amino acids. The germline V gene has CDR1 MNHEY and CDR2 SVGAGI.

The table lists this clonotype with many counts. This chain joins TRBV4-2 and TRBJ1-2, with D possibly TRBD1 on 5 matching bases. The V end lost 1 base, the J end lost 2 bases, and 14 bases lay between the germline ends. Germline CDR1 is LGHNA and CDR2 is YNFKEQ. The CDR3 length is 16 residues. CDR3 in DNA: TGTGCCAGCAGCCAAGGGGGGGACGCTCGGAACTATGGCTACACCTTC. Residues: CASSQGGDARNYGYTF.

In DNA, the CDR3 is TGTGCCAGCAGCCAAGGATACGGTACTAACTATGGCTACACCTTC. It codes for CASSQGYGTNYGYTF. The chain is built from TRBV4-2 and TRBJ1-2; D not resolved. V lost 1 base and J 0 bases, leaving 9 bases between the germline ends. The CDR3 is 15 amino acids. Germline CDR1 is LGHNA and CDR2 is YNFKEQ.

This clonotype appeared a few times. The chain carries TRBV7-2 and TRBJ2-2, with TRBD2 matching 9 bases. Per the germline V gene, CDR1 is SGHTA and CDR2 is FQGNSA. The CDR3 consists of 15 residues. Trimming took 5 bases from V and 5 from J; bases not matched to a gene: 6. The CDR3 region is CASSPRLAATGELFF. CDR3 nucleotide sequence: TGTGCCAGCAGCCCCCGACTAGCGGCGACCGGGGAGCTGTTTTTT.

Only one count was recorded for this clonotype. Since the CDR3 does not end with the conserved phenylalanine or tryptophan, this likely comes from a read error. CDR3 residues: CASLRDRNEKLFL. Here the CDR3 DNA reads TGTGCCAGTCTCCGGGACAGAAACGAAAAACTGTTTTTG. V gene TRBV6-2 or TRBV6-3 combines with J gene TRBJ1-4, with 7 bases matching TRBD1. V dropped 9 bases and J dropped 8; count of bases not matched to a gene: 9. In germline, CDR1 is MNHEY, CDR2 SVGEGT. CDR3 length equals 13 residues.

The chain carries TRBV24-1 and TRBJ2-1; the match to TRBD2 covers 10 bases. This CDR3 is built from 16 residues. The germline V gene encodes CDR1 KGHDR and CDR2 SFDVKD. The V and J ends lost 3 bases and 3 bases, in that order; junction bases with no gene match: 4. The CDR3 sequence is CATSDPTSGVYNEQFF. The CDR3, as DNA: TGTGCCACCAGTGATCCAACTAGCGGGGTCTACAATGAGCAGTTCTTC.

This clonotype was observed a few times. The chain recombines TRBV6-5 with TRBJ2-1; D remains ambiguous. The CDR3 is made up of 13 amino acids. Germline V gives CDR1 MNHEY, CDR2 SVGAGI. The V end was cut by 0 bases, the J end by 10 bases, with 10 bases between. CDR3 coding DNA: TGTGCCAGCAGTTACTCATTGGGTGGAGAGCAGTTCTTC. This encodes CASSYSLGGEQFF.

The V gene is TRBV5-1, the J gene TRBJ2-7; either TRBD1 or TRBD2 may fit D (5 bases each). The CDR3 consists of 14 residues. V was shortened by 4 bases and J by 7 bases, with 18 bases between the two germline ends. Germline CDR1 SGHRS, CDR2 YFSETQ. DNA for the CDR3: TGCGCCAGCAGCCGGCCGGGGACCGCTACAGAGCAGTACTTC. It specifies CASSRPGTATEQYF.

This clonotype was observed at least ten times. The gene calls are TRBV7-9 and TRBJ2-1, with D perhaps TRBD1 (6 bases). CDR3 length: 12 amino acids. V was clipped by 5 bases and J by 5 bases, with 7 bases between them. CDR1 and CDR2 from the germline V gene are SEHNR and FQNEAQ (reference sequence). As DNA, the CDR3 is TGTGCCAGCAGCCGGACAGACAATGAGCAGTTCTTC. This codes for CASSRTDNEQFF.

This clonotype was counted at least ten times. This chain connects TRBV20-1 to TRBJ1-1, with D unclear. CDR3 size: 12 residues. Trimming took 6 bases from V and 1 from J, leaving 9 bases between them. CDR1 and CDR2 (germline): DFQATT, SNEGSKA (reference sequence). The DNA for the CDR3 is TGCAGTGCCTTCGGTTGGAACACTGAAGCTTTCTTT. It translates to CSAFGWNTEAFF.